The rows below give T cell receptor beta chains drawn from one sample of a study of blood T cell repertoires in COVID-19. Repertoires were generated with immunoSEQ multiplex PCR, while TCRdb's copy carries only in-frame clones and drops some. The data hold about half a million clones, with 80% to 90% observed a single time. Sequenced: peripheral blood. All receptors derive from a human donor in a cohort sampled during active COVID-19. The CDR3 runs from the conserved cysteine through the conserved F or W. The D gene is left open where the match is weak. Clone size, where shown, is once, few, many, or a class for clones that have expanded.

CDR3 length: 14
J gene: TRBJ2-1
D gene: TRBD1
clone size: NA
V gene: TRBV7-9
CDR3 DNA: TGTGCCAGCAGCTTAGGGACAGGGGGTTTGGAGCAGTTCTTC
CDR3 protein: CASSLGTGGLEQFF

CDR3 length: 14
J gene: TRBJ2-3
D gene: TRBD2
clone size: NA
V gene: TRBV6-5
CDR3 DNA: TGTGCCAGCAGTAGCGGGGGGTACACAGATACGCAGTATTTT
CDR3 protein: CASSSGGYTDTQYF

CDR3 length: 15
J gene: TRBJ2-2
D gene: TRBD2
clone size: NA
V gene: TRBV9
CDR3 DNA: TGTGCCAGCAGGAGAACTAGCGCTAACACCGGGGAGCTGTTTTTT
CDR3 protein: CASRRTSANTGELFF

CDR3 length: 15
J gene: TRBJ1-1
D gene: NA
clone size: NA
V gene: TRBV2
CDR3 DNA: TGTGCCAGCAGGACCACGGACATTCCGAACACTGAAGCTTTCTTT
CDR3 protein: CASRTTDIPNTEAFF

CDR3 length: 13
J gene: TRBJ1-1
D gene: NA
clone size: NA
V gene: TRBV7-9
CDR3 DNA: TGTGCCAGCAGCTTAGAACATAACACTGAAGCTTTCTTT
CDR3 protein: CASSLEHNTEAFF

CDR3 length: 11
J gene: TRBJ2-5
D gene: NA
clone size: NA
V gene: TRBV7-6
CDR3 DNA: TGTGCCAGCAGCAGCAAAGAGACCCAGTACTTC
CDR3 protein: CASSSKETQYF

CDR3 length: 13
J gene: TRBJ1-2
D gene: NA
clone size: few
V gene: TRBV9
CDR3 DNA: TGTGCCAGCAGCGCCTCCCATTTTAGTGGCTACACCTTC
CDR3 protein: CASSASHFSGYTF

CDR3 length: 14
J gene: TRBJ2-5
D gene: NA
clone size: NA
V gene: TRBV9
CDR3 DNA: TGTGCCAGCAGCGTTGACACCCAACGAGAGACCCAGTACTTC
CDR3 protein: CASSVDTQRETQYF

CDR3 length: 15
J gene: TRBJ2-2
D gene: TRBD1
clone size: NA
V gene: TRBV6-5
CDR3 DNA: TGTGCCAGCAAGTGGGGACAGGGGGGCACCGGGGAGCTGTTTTTT
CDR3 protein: CASKWGQGGTGELFF

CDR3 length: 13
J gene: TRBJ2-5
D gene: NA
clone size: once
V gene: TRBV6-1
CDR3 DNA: TGTGCCAGCAGTGATTATCTATACGAGACCCAGTACTTC
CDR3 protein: CASSDYLYETQYF

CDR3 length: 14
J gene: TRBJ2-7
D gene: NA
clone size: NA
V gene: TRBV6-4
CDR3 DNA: TGTGCCAGCAGTGACGGTGACTCAACCTACGAGCAGTACTTC
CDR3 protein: CASSDGDSTYEQYF

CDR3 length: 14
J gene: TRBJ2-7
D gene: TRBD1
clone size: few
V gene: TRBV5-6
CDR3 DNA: TGTGCCAGCAGCTTAACAGGGGCAGACTACGAGCAGTACTTC
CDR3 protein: CASSLTGADYEQYF

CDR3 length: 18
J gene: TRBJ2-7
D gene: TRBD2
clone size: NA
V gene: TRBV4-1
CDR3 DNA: TGCGCCAGCAGCCAAGCCCTTACGGCGGGAGCTCCATCCTACGAGCAGTACTTC
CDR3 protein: CASSQALTAGAPSYEQYF

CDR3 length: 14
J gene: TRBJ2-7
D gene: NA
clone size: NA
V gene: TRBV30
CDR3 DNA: TGTGCCTGGAGCCAGGGGACGCTTTTGGGCGAGCAGTACTTC
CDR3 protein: CAWSQGTLLGEQYF

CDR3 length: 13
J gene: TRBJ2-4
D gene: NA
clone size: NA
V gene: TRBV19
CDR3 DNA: TGTGCCAGTAGGCACCGGGACAAAAACATTCAGTACTTC
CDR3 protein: CASRHRDKNIQYF

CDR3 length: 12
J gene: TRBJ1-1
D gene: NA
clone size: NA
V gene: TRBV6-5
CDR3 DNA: TGTGCCAGCACGAGTTTCCCCACTGAAGCTTTCTTT
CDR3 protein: CASTSFPTEAFF

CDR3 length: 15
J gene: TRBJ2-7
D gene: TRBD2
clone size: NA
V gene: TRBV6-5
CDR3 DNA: TGTGCCAGCACCCTGACTAGCGGGAGCTCCTACGAGCAGTACTTC
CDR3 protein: CASTLTSGSSYEQYF

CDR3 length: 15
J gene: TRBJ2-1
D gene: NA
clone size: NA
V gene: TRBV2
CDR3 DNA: TGTGCCAGCGGTAGCCGCGGACAGCAAGACAATGAGCAGTTCTTC
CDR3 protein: CASGSRGQQDNEQFF

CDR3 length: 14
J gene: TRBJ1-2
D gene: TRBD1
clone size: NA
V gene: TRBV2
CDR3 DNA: TGTGCCAGCACCCGGGACAGGGGGTTCTATGGCTACACCTTC
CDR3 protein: CASTRDRGFYGYTF

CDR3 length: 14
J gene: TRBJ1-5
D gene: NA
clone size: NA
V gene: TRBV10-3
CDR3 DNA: TGTGCCATCAGTCAGTCACAGAACAATCAGCCCCAGCATTTT
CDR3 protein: CAISQSQNNQPQHF

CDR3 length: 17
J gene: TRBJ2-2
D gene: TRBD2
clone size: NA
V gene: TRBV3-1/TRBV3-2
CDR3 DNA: TGTGCCAGCAGCCAAGGGCCCCTAGCGGGACTCACCGGGGAGCTGTTTTTT
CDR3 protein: CASSQGPLAGLTGELFF

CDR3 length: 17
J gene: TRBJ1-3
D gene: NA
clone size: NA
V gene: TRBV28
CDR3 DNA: TGTGCCAGCAGTTTACGTGAAGGGGCCCTCTATGGAAACACCATATATTTT
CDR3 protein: CASSLREGALYGNTIYF

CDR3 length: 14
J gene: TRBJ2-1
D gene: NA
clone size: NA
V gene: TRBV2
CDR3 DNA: TGTGCCAGCAAAGGAGCGCGGTCCTACAATGAGCAGTTCTTC
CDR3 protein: CASKGARSYNEQFF

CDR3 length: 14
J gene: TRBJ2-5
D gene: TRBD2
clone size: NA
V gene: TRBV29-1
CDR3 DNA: TGCAGCGTTGACCCTAGCGGGGTAGGTGAGACCCAGTACTTC
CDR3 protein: CSVDPSGVGETQYF

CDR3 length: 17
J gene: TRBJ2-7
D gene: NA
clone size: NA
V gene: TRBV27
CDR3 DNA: TGTGCCAGCAGCGGGGGTAGGGGAGGATCAATCGCCTACGAGCAGTACTTC
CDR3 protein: CASSGGRGGSIAYEQYF

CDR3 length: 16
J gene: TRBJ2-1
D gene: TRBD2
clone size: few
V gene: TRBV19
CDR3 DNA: TGTGCCAGTAGGCCATCGGGACTAGCGAATCGCTATGAGCAGTTCTTC
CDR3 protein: CASRPSGLANRYEQFF

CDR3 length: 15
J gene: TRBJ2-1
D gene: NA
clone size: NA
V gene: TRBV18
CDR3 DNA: TGTGCCAGCTCCCCTTTGGGGGAGGGGGACAATGAGCAGTTCTTC
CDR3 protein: CASSPLGEGDNEQFF

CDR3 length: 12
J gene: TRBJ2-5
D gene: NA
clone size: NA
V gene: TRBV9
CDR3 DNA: TGTGCCACTGGAGGACCTCAAGAGACCCAGTACTTC
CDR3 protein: CATGGPQETQYF

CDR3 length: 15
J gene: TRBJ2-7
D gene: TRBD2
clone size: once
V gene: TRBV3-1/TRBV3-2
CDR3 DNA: TGTGCCAGCAGCCAAGGACTAGCGGGAGTGGGGGAGCAGTACTTC
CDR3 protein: CASSQGLAGVGEQYF

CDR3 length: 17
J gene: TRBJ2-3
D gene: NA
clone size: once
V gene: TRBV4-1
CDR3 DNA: TGCGCCAGCAGCCAAGAGGTCGCCGGAGGGGGCACAGATACGCAGTATTTT
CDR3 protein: CASSQEVAGGGTDTQYF

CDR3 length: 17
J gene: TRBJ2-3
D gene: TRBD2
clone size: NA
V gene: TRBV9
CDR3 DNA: TGTGCCAGCAGCGAGCCCTTAGCTAGCGGGCGGGCAGATACGCAGTATTTT
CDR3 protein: CASSEPLASGRADTQYF

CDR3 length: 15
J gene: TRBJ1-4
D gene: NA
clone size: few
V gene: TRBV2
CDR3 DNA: TGTGCCAGCAGGCCCGCGGGACTGATTAATGAAAAACTGTTTTTT
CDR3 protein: CASRPAGLINEKLFF

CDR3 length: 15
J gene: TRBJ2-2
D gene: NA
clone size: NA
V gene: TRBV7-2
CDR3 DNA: TGTGCCAGCCCCGGTGCGGTTGCGAACACCGGGGAGCTGTTTTTT
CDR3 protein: CASPGAVANTGELFF

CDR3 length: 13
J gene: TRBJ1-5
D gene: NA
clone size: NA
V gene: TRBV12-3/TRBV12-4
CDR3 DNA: TGTGCCAGCAGTTTTACGGGAAATCAGCCCCAGCATTTT
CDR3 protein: CASSFTGNQPQHF

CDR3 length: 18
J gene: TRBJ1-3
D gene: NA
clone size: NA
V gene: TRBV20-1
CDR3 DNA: TGCAGTGCTAGTTCCCCGGGAGGGGCCTCCTCCTCTGGAAACACCATATATTTT
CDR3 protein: CSASSPGGASSSGNTIYF

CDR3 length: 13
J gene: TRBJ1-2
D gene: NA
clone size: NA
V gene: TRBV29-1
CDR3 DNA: TGCAGCGCCGCACCCGCGGATGGCTATGGCTACACCTTC
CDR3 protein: CSAAPADGYGYTF

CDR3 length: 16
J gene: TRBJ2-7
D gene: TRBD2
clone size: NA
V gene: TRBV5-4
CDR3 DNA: TGTGCCAGCAGCTCCGGACTAGCGGGAGCTCCCTACGAGCAGTACTTC
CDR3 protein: CASSSGLAGAPYEQYF

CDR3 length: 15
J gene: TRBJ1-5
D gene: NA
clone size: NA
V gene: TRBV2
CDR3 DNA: TGTGCCAGCAGGAGAACCGGGATTAGCAATCAGCCCCAGCATTTT
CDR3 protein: CASRRTGISNQPQHF

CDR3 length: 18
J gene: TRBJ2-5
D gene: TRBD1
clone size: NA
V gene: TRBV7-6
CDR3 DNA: TGTGCCAGCAGCCGATGGACTGCTGAGACAGGGGGCCCGGGGACCCAGTACTTC
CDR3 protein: CASSRWTAETGGPGTQYF

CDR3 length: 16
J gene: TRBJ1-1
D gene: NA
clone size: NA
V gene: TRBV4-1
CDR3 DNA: TGCGCCAGCAGCCAAGATCTGGACATACGGAGCACTGAAGCTTTCTTT
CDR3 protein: CASSQDLDIRSTEAFF

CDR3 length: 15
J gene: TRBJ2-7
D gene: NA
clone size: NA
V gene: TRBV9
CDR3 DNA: TGTGCCAGCAGCGTAGACAGTCTGGGGCCCAACGAGCAGTACTTC
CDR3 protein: CASSVDSLGPNEQYF

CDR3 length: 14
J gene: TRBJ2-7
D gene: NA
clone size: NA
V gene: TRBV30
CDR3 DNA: TGTGCCTGGGCGTCAGATAGCGGAGTAGAGGAGCAGTACTTC
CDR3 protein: CAWASDSGVEEQYF

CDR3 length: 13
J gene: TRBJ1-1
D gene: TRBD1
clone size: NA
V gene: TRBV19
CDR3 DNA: TGTGCCAGTAGCCCTACAGGGGCGACTGAAGCTTTCTTT
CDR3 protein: CASSPTGATEAFF

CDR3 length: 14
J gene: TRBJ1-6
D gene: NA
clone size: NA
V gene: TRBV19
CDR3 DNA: TGTGCCAGTAGTATAGGGCAGGGTGGTTCACCCCTCCACTTT
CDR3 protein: CASSIGQGGSPLHF